Only a few counts were recorded for the clone carrying this T cell receptor (beta chain). The data were obtained in a study of shared clonotypes between healthy human individuals. V gave up 8 bases and J gave up 7 bases, with 12 bases separating them. CDR3 size: 12 residues. CDR1 and CDR2 (germline): WSHSY, SAAADI. Assay: immunoSEQ multiplex PCR; the TCRdb copy retains only in-frame clones and omits some. This table has hundreds of thousands of clones, around 72% appearing once. This chain joins TRBV10-2 and TRBJ2-1, with D unresolved. The specimen sequenced was memory CD4+ T cells sorted from blood. Subset noted: CD45RA-negative fraction. The sequence came from a woman aged 30 to 39 in good health. As DNA, the CDR3 is TGCGCCAGCTCCGGCCTGGGGAATGAGCAGTTCTTC. Encoded protein: CASSGLGNEQFF.